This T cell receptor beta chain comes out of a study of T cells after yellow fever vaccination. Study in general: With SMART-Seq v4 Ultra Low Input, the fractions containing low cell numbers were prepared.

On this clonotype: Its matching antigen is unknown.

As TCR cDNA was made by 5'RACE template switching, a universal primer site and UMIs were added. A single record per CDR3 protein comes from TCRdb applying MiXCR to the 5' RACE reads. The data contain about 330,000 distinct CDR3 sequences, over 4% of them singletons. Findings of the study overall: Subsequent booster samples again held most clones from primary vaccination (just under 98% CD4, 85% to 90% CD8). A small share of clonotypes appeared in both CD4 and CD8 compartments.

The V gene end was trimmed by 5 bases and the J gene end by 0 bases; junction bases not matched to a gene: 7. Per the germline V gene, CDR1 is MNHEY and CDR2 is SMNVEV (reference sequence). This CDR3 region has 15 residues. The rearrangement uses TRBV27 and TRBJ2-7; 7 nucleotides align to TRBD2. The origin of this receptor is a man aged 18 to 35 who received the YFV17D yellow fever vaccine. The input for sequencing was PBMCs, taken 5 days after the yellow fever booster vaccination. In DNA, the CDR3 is TGTGCCAGCAGTCCCACCGCTAGCGGCTCCTACGAGCAGTACTTC. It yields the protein CASSPTASGSYEQYF.